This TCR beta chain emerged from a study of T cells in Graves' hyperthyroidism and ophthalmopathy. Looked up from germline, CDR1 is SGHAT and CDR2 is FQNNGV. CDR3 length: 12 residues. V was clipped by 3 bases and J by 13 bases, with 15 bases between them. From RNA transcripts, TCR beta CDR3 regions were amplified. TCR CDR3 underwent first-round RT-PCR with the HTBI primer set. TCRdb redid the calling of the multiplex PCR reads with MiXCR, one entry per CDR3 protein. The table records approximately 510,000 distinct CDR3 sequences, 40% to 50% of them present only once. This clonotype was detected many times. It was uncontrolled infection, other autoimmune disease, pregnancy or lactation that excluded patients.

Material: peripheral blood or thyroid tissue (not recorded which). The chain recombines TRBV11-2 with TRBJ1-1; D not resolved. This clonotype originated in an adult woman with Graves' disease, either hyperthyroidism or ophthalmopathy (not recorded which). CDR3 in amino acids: CASSFDGPEGFF. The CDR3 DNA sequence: TGTGCCAGCAGCTTTGACGGCCCTGAGGGTTTCTTT.